This T cell receptor beta chain comes out of a study of blood T cell repertoires in COVID-19. Study information: The samples span acute and convalescent COVID-19 from the United States, Italy and Spain. PBMCs, B-cell-depleted T cells, or T cells provided the cDNA or gDNA that made up the material.

In the study's own analysis: Reference gene primer amplification in the assay estimated nucleated cell counts. This table comes from immunoSEQ multiplex PCR, and its TCRdb copy is limited to in-frame clones, with some not included. V and J calls and clone size come straight from that table; D and trimming were deduced from the DNA. Among tens of thousands of clones listed, roughly 80% were seen once. The CDR3 has 16 amino acids. V lost 5 bases and J 3 bases, leaving 16 bases between the germline ends. From germline, CDR1 is LNHDA and CDR2 SQIVND (reference sequence). The chain couples TRBV19 to TRBJ2-2; D not certain. This receptor was identified in a woman older than 75 with active or convalescent COVID-19. Sequencing used peripheral blood. As DNA, the CDR3 is TGTGCCAGTAGTCACAGAACGCAACGAGACACCGGGGAGCTGTTTTTT. Protein product: CASSHRTQRDTGELFF.